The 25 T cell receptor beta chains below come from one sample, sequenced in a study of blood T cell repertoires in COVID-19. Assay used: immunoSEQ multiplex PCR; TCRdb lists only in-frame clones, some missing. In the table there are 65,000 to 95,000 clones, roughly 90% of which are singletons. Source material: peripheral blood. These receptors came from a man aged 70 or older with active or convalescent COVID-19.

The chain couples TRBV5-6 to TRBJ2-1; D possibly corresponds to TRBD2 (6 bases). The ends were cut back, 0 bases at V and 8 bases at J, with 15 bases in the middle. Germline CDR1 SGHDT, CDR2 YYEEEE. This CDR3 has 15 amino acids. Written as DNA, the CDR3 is TGTGCCAGCAGCTTGGATGGGGGGAGAGGATATGAGCAGTTCTTC. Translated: CASSLDGGRGYEQFF.

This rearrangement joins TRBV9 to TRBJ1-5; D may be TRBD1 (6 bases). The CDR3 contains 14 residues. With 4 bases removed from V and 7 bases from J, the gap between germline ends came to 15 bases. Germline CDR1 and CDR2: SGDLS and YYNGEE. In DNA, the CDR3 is TGTGCCAGCAGCCTTTGGGGGGGGCAACAGCCCCAGCATTTT. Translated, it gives CASSLWGGQQPQHF.

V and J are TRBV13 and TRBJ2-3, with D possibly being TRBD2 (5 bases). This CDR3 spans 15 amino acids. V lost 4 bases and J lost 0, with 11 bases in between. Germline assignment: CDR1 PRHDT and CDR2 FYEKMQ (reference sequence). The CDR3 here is CASSSRGLSTDTQYF. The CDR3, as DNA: TGTGCCAGCAGCTCCCGAGGGCTCAGCACAGATACGCAGTATTTT.

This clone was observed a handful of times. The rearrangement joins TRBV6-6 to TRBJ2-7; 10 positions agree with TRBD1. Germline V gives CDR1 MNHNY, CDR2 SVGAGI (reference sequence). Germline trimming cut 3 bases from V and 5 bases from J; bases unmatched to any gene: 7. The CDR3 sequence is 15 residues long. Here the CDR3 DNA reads TGTGCCAGCAGTTATATCGGGACAGGGGTCCACGAGCAGTACTTC. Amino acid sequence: CASSYIGTGVHEQYF.

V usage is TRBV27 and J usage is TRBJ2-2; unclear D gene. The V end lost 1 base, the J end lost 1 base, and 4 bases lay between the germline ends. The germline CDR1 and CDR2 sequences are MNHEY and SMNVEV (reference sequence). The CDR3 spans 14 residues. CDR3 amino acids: CASSLLMNTGELFF. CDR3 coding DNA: TGTGCCAGCAGTTTATTAATGAACACCGGGGAGCTGTTTTTT.

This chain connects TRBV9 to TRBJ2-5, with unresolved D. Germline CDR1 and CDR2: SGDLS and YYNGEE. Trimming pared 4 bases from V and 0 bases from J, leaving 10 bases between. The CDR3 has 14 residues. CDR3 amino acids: CASSFGLNQETQYF. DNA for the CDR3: TGTGCCAGCAGCTTTGGCCTCAACCAAGAGACCCAGTACTTC.

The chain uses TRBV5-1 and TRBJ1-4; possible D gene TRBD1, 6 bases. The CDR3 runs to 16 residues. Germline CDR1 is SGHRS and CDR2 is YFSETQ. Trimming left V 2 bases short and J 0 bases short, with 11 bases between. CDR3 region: CASSLVGAATNEKLFF. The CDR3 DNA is TGCGCCAGCAGCTTAGTGGGGGCCGCAACTAATGAAAAACTGTTTTTT.

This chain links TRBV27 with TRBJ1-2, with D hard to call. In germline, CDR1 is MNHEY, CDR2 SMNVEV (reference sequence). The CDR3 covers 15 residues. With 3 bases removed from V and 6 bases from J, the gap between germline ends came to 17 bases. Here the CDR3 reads CASSLAGIPTHGYTF. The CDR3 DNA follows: TGTGCCAGCAGTTTGGCGGGAATACCGACACATGGCTACACCTTC.

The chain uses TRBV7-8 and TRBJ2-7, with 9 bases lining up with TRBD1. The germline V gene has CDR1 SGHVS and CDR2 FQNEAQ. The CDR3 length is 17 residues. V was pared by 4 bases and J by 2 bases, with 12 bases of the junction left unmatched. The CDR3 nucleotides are TGTGCCAGCAGCTGGGACAGGGACAGTACCCCGACCTACGAGCAGTACTTC. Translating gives CASSWDRDSTPTYEQYF.

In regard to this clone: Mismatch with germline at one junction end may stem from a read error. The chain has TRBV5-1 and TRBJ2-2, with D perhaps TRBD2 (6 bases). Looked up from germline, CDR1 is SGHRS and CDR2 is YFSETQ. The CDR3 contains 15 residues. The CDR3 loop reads CASSKGRENAGELFF. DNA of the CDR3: TGCGCCAGCAGCAAGGGCCGGGAGAACGCCGGGGAGCTGTTTTTT.

Written as DNA, the CDR3 is TGTGCCACCAGCACCTCATCCGGGACAGTGAAAAAGACCCAGTACTTC. Its protein product is CATSTSSGTVKKTQYF. The chain uses TRBV15 and TRBJ2-5, with 7 positions matching TRBD1. Germline V gene sequence: CDR1 LNHNV, CDR2 YYDKDF (reference sequence). V shed 4 bases, J shed 6 bases, and the junction held 14 bases outside the gene matches. The CDR3 runs 16 residues.

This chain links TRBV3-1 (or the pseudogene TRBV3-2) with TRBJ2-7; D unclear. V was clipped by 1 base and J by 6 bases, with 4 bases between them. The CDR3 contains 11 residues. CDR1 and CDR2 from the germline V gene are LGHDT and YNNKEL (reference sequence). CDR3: CASSQGLEQYF. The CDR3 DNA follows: TGTGCCAGCAGCCAAGGACTCGAGCAGTACTTC.

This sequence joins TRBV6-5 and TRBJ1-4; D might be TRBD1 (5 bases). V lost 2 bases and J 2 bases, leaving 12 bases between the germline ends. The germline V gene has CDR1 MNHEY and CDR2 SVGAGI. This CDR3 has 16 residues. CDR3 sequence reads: CASSYHGGGTNEKLFF. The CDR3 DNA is TGTGCCAGCAGTTACCACGGGGGGGGGACTAATGAAAAACTGTTTTTT.

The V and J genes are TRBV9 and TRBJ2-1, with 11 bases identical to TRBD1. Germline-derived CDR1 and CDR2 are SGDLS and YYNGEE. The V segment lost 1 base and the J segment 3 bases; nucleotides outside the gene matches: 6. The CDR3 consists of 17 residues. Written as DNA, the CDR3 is TGTGCCAGCAGCGTACAGACCGGGACAGGGGGCTACAATGAGCAGTTCTTC. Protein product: CASSVQTGTGGYNEQFF. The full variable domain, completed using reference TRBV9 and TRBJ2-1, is DSGVTQTPKHLITATGQRVTLRCSPRSGDLSVYWYQQSLDQGLQFLIQYYNGEERAKGNILERFSAQQFPDLHSELNLSSLELGDSALYFCASSVQTGTGGYNEQFFGPGTRLTVL.

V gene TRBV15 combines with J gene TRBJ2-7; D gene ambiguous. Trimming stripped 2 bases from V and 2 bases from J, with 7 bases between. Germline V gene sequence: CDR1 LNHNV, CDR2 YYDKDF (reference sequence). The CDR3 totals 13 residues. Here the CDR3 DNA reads TGTGCCACCAGCAGACTCCGGGCCTACGAGCAGTACTTC. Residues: CATSRLRAYEQYF. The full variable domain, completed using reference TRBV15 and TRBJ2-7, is DAMVIQNPRYQVTQFGKPVTLSCSQTLNHNVMYWYQQKSSQAPKLLFHYYDKDFNNEADTPDNFQSRRPNTSFCFLDIRSPGLGDTAMYLCATSRLRAYEQYFGPGTRLTVT.

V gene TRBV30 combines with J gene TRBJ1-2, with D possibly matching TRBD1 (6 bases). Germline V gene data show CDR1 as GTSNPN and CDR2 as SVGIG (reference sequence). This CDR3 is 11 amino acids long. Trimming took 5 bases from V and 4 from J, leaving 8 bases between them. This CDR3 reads CAWGRGYGYTF. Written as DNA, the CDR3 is TGTGCCTGGGGCAGGGGCTATGGCTACACCTTC.

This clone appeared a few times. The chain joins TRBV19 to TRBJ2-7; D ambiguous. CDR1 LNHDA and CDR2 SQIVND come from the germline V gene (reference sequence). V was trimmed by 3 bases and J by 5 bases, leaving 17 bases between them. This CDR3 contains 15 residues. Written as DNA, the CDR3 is TGTGCCAGTAGTATCGGTTTGATTGGGCTCGACGAGCAGTACTTC. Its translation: CASSIGLIGLDEQYF.

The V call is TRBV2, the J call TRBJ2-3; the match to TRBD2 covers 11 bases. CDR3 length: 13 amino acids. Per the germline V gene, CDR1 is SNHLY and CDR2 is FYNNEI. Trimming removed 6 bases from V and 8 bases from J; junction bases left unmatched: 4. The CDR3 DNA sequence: TGTGCCAGCAGGGGGACTAGCGGCTTTACGCAGTATTTT. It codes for CASRGTSGFTQYF.

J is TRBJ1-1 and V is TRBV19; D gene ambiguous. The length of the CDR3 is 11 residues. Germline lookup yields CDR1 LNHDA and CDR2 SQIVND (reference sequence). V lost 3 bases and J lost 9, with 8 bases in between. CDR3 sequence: CASSIGFKAFF. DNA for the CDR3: TGTGCCAGTAGTATCGGGTTCAAAGCTTTCTTT.

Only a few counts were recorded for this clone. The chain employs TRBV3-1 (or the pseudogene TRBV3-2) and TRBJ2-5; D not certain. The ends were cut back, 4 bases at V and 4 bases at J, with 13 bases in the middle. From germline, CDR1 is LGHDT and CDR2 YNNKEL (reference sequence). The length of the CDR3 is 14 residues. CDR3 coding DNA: TGTGCCAGCAGCCTCCCCTCGGTGCGAGAGACCCAGTACTTC. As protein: CASSLPSVRETQYF.

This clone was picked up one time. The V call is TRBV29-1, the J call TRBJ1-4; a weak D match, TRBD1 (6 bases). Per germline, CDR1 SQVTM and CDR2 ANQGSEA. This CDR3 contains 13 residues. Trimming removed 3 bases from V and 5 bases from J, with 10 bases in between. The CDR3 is CSVDRGSNEKLFF. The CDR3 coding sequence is TGCAGCGTTGACAGGGGCTCCAATGAAAAACTGTTTTTT.

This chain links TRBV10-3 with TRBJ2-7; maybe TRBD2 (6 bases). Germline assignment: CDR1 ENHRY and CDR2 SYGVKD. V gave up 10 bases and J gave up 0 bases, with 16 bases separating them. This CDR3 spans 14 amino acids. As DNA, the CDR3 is TGTGCCACACGCGGAGCGGGCGACTCCTACGAGCAGTACTTC. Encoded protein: CATRGAGDSYEQYF.

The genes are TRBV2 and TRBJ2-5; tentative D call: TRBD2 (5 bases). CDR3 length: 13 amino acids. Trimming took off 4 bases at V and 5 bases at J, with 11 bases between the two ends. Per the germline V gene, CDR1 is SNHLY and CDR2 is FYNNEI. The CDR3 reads CASSVGRGETQYF. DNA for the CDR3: TGTGCCAGCAGTGTAGGGCGCGGGGAGACCCAGTACTTC.

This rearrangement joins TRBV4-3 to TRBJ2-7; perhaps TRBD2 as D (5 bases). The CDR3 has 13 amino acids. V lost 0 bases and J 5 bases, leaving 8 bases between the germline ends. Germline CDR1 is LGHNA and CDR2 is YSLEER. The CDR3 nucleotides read TGCGCCAGCAGCCAAGATTGGGGAGACGAGCAGTACTTC. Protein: CASSQDWGDEQYF.

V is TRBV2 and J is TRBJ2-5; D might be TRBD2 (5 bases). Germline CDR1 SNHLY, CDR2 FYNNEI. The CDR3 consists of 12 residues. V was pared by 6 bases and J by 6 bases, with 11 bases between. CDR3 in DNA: TGTGCCAGCAGATCCCGGGGAAAGACCCAGTACTTC. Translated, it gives CASRSRGKTQYF. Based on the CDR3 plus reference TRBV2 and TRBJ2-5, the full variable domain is EPEVTQTPSHQVTQMGQEVILRCVPISNHLYFYWYRQILGQKVEFLVSFYNNEISEKSEIFDDQFSVERPDGSNFTLKIRSTKLEDSAMYFCASRSRGKTQYFGPGTRLLVL.